This T cell receptor beta chain was observed in a study of T cells in tumors after PD-1 blockade. V was shortened by 1 base and J by 0 bases, with 11 bases between the two germline ends. The germline gives CDR1 SGHVS, CDR2 FQNEAQ. This CDR3 spans 16 amino acids. Profiling relied on immunoSEQ multiplex PCR, and the TCRdb table lists in-frame clones only, not all of them. The sample comprises under 75,000 clones, around 72% of which are singletons, and approximately 4.5% rests with the top ten. V and J are TRBV7-8 and TRBJ2-3; a possible D gene is TRBD2 (6 bases). This TCR came from a human donor with basal cell carcinoma. The specimen comprised PBMCs, sampled after anti-PD-1 treatment. CDR3 loop: CASSLEAGMSTDTQYF. In nucleotides, the CDR3 is TGTGCCAGCAGCTTAGAGGCGGGGATGAGCACAGATACGCAGTATTTT.